The T cell receptor (beta chain) described here comes from a study of blood T cell repertoires in COVID-19. Study-level background: The origin of the acute and convalescent COVID-19 samples was the United States, Italy and Spain.

Generated by immunoSEQ multiplex PCR, the TCRdb table keeps only in-frame clones and is missing some. The data show approximately 150,000 clones, about 90% seen once. The clonotype was recovered from a man older than 75 with acute or convalescent COVID-19. The sequenced sample was peripheral blood.

Here the CDR3 DNA reads TGTGCCAGCAGCTTACGGTACCAGGACGAGCAGTACTTC. Protein: CASSLRYQDEQYF. The genes are TRBV7-2 and TRBJ2-7, with D unclear. Germline V CDR1 and CDR2: SGHTA, FQGNSA. The CDR3 loop spans 13 amino acids. The ends were cut back, 2 bases at V and 5 bases at J, with 10 bases in the middle.